This section outlines one TCR beta chain sequence together with its context. Its antigen is unidentified. The entry originates in a study of shared clonotypes between healthy human individuals. CDR1 and CDR2 (germline): SQVTM, ANQGSEA. V was shortened by 6 bases and J by 5 bases, with 19 bases between the two germline ends. The CDR3 runs 14 residues. Deep-level running was used for the assay. TCRdb's copy holds only in-frame clones and misses some; the assay was immunoSEQ multiplex PCR. The table has roughly 1,800,000 clones, about 95% seen once. Naivety among CD8 cells was defined by CD45RO negativity and positive CCR7 selection, thereby excluding terminally differentiated effector memory CD45RA+ cells. The study, taken as a whole, reports: In this cohort, only blood was sampled, and tissue repertoires likely differ. About 5% of naive CD4 clonotypes were common to four donors.

The TCR was taken from a man in his late teens or twenties in good health. The sample was naive CD8+ T cells sorted from blood. The chain joins TRBV29-1 to TRBJ2-5; D perhaps matches TRBD2 (6 bases). CDR3 in DNA: TGCAGCGTCGAGGTGGTGGAGGGGTGGGAGACCCAGTACTTC. Translated, it gives CSVEVVEGWETQYF.